The entry below gives a single TCR beta chain sequence along with its context. In the authors' methods: Cell counts per sample came from amplifying reference gene primers. Data came from immunoSEQ multiplex PCR; TCRdb stores just in-frame clones and leaves some out. The V and J calls and clone size are taken from that table; D and trimming were inferred from the DNA. The sample carries a few hundred thousand clones, 88% recorded once. Looked up from germline, CDR1 is MNHEY and CDR2 is SMNVEV (reference sequence). The CDR3 covers 14 residues. V was clipped by 4 bases and J by 5 bases; unmatched bases: 6. This sample is part of a study of blood T cell repertoires in COVID-19. Across the study: Italy, Spain and the United States were the sources of the convalescent and acute COVID-19 samples. From T cells, B-cell-depleted T cells, or PBMCs came the material, which was cDNA or gDNA.

Membership in each cohort depended on participant-reported clinical history. The sequence was obtained from a woman aged 60-75 years who had recovered from COVID-19. Sequencing used PBMCs or T cells enriched from blood (not recorded which). This chain links TRBV27 with TRBJ2-7; 9 bases align to TRBD1. CDR3 DNA sequence: TGTGCCAGCAGTTACGGACAGGGGCTCCACGAGCAGTACTTC. It is translated as CASSYGQGLHEQYF.